The 19 T cell receptor beta chains reported below all come from one sample, sequenced in a study of OX40 agonist ivuxolimab in advanced cancers. The assay was immunoSEQ multiplex PCR, and TCRdb's table has in-frame clones only and misses some. The sample consists of roughly 26,000 clones, around three quarters of them appearing once. The material sequenced was CD4+ or CD8+ T cells sorted from blood, taken in a trial of the OX40 agonist ivuxolimab. The source is an adult with an advanced solid tumor such as melanoma, head and neck, liver or kidney cancer.

This rearrangement joins TRBV5-6 to TRBJ1-5; D is possibly TRBD1 (6 bases). The germline CDR1 and CDR2 sequences are SGHDT and YYEEEE. CDR3 length: 17 amino acids. The ends were cut back, 2 bases at V and 2 bases at J, with 17 bases in the middle. The CDR3 spells CASSLRGADRGNQPQHF. The CDR3 DNA is TGTGCCAGCAGCTTACGAGGGGCGGACAGAGGCAATCAGCCCCAGCATTTT.

This sequence joins TRBV9 and TRBJ2-7; D remains ambiguous. V shed 0 bases and J shed 5 bases, with 12 bases lying between them. CDR3 length: 14 residues. Germline assignment: CDR1 SGDLS and CDR2 YYNGEE. The CDR3 sequence is CASSVDERVDEQYF. The CDR3 bases are TGTGCCAGCAGCGTAGACGAAAGGGTGGACGAGCAGTACTTC.

The chain recombines TRBV11-2 with TRBJ1-4; D is perhaps TRBD1 (6 bases). Trimming took 1 base from V and 8 from J, leaving 17 bases between them. Germline-derived CDR1 and CDR2 are SGHAT and FQNNGV. The CDR3 length is 16 residues. CDR3 sequence (DNA): TGTGCCAGCAGCTTAGGAGCACAGGGTCGGGGCGAAAAACTGTTTTTT. The encoded protein is CASSLGAQGRGEKLFF.

In its sample, this clone ranks as medium-sized. V gene TRBV9 combines with J gene TRBJ1-2; 9 nucleotides align to TRBD1. The germline V gene has CDR1 SGDLS and CDR2 YYNGEE. J lost 4 bases, V lost 4 bases, and 11 bases had no gene match. The CDR3 length is 16 residues. The CDR3 DNA is TGTGCCAGCAGCATGTCCCGGGACAGGGTGGGCTATGGCTACACCTTC. Amino acids: CASSMSRDRVGYGYTF.

This clone was observed a single time. J is TRBJ2-5 and V is TRBV5-4; D is perhaps TRBD1 (7 bases). The CDR3 sequence is 15 residues long. The V end lost 5 bases, the J end lost 2 bases, and 16 bases lay between the germline ends. Per the germline V gene, CDR1 is SGHNT and CDR2 is YYREEE (reference sequence). The CDR3 region has the DNA TGTGCCAGCAGACAGGGGACTCGACATCAAGAGACCCAGTACTTC. Encoded protein: CASRQGTRHQETQYF.

This rearrangement joins TRBV19 to TRBJ2-3; tentative D call: TRBD1 (7 bases). Germline V CDR1 and CDR2: LNHDA, SQIVND (reference sequence). The CDR3 length is 17 residues. Deletions cut 0 bases from V and 7 bases from J, with 20 bases between. The CDR3 spells CASSIDLSEGARNTQYF. DNA of the CDR3: TGTGCCAGTAGTATAGATCTATCGGAGGGGGCCCGAAATACGCAGTATTTT.

The CDR3 DNA reads as TGTGCCAGCGGGGGCAGTAACTCTGGAAACACCATATATTTT. It codes for CASGGSNSGNTIYF. The chain has TRBV18 and TRBJ1-3; tentative D call: TRBD1 (6 bases). The germline V gene encodes CDR1 KGHSH and CDR2 LQKENI. With 8 bases removed from V and 0 bases from J, the gap between germline ends came to 11 bases. This CDR3 is 14 amino acids long.

The CDR3 region is CASSHSTDTQYF. For the CDR3, the DNA is TGCGCCAGCAGCCACTCCACAGATACGCAGTATTTT. The V and J genes are TRBV4-1 and TRBJ2-3, with no clear D. This CDR3 region has 12 residues. Trimming removed 3 bases from V and 2 bases from J, with 3 bases in between. Germline loops: CDR1 MGHRA, CDR2 YSYEKL.

The chain combines TRBV27 with TRBJ2-5; no firm D call. CDR1 is MNHEY, CDR2 SMNVEV, per germline (reference sequence). V was trimmed by 7 bases and J by 4 bases, leaving 16 bases between them. This CDR3 contains 14 residues. DNA for the CDR3: TGTGCCAGCACCTCTCTAGGGTACCCAGAGACCCAGTACTTC. Translation gives CASTSLGYPETQYF.

The chain uses TRBV5-1 and TRBJ2-5; TRBD2 agrees at 11 bases. CDR1 is SGHRS, CDR2 YFSETQ, per germline. Trimming removed 1 base from V and 3 bases from J; junction bases left unmatched: 2. CDR3 length equals 15 residues. CDR3 region: CASSLFSGGEETQYF. The CDR3 DNA reads as TGCGCCAGCAGCTTGTTTAGCGGGGGGGAAGAGACCCAGTACTTC.

The chain combines TRBV5-6 with TRBJ1-2; D gene unclear. The ends were cut back, 1 base at V and 3 bases at J, with 7 bases in the middle. CDR3 length: 13 amino acids. CDR1 is SGHDT, CDR2 YYEEEE, per germline. The CDR3 DNA reads as TGTGCCAGCAGCTTGTGGGGAGACTATGGCTACACCTTC. This gives the protein CASSLWGDYGYTF.

V and J are TRBV10-3 and TRBJ2-5; D possibly corresponds to TRBD2 (6 bases). V lost 3 bases and J 2 bases, leaving 13 bases between the germline ends. CDR1 is ENHRY and CDR2 is SYGVKD in the germline V gene. The CDR3 covers 15 residues. The CDR3 is CAISDVGGKQETQYF. In nucleotides, the CDR3 is TGTGCCATCAGTGACGTGGGCGGGAAGCAAGAGACCCAGTACTTC.

This chain connects TRBV6-5 to TRBJ2-2; D not resolved. The length of the CDR3 is 15 residues. Between the trimmed V and J ends, which lost 0 bases and 4 bases, there was a span of 9 bases. CDR1 is MNHEY, CDR2 SVGAGI, per germline. CDR3: CASSYSSIGTGELFF. The CDR3 nucleotides are TGTGCCAGCAGTTACTCGAGTATCGGCACCGGGGAGCTGTTTTTT.

V and J are TRBV2 and TRBJ2-2; 9 nucleotides agree with TRBD1. Trimming removed 8 bases from V and 7 bases from J; junction bases left unmatched: 8. This CDR3 is 14 amino acids long. CDR1 SNHLY and CDR2 FYNNEI come from the germline V gene. This CDR3 reads CASEAGQGVGELFF. The DNA for the CDR3 is TGTGCCAGCGAAGCGGGACAGGGAGTCGGGGAGCTGTTTTTT.

CDR3 sequence (DNA): TGTGCCAGCAGCGCAGGGTTAACCGTTTCCTACGAGCAGTACTTC. Residues: CASSAGLTVSYEQYF. The chain has TRBV7-9 and TRBJ2-7, with a weak D call TRBD1 (5 bases). Between the trimmed V and J ends, which lost 5 bases and 1 base, there was a span of 15 bases. The CDR3 has 15 residues. The germline gives CDR1 SEHNR, CDR2 FQNEAQ (reference sequence).

V and J are TRBV6-1 and TRBJ2-1; tentative D call: TRBD1 (5 bases). The CDR3 contains 13 residues. Germline V CDR1 and CDR2: MNHNS, SASEGT. The ends were cut back, 7 bases at V and 7 bases at J, with 14 bases in the middle. CDR3 coding DNA: TGTGCCAGCAAAGACAGAAGCGTGAATGAGCAGTTCTTC. Its translation: CASKDRSVNEQFF.

The V gene is TRBV4-2, the J gene TRBJ1-2; D not certain. Germline lookup yields CDR1 LGHNA and CDR2 YNFKEQ. The CDR3 is 15 amino acids. Trimming took off 0 bases at V and 1 base at J, with 9 bases between the two ends. CDR3 DNA: TGTGCCAGCAGCCAAGAGTATCGGGGTAACTATGGCTACACCTTC. Amino acid sequence: CASSQEYRGNYGYTF.

The CDR3, as DNA: TGTGCCATCAGTTTTCGAGGTGACGAGCAGTACTTC. Translated: CAISFRGDEQYF. This chain joins TRBV10-3 and TRBJ2-7; D gene unclear. Germline V CDR1 and CDR2: ENHRY, SYGVKD. With 5 bases removed from V and 5 bases from J, the gap between germline ends came to 10 bases. The CDR3 is made up of 12 amino acids.

The chain links TRBV7-9 to TRBJ1-3; 11 positions match TRBD1. The V segment lost 7 bases and the J segment 6 bases; nucleotides outside the gene matches: 11. CDR3 length equals 16 residues. The germline V gene has CDR1 SEHNR and CDR2 FQNEAQ (reference sequence). The CDR3 sequence is CASTKGTGGLINTIYF. The CDR3 DNA reads TGTGCCAGCACCAAAGGGACAGGGGGACTAATAAACACCATATATTTT.